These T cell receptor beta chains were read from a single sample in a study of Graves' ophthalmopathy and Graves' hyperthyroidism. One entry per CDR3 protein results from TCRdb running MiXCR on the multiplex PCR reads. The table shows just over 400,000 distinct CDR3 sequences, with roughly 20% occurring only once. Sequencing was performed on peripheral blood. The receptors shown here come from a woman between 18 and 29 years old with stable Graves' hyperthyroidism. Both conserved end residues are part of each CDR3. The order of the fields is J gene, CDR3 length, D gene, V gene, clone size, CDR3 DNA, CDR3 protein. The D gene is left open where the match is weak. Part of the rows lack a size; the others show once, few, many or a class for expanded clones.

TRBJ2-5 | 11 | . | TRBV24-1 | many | TGTGCCACCAGTGAACGGGAGACCCAGTACTTC | CATSERETQYF
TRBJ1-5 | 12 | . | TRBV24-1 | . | TGTGCCACGCGTGAGGTGAATGGGCCCCAGCATTTT | CATREVNGPQHF
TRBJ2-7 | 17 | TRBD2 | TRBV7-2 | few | TGTGCCAGCAGCTTAGCGGGGACTACTCGAAGCTCCTACGAGCAGTACTTC | CASSLAGTTRSSYEQYF
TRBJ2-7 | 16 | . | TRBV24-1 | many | TGTGCCACCAGTGGTGCAACGGGGGAGAGTCTAGACGAGCAGTACTTC | CATSGATGESLDEQYF
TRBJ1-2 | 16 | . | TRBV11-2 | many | TGTGCCAGCAGCTTAGGTTTAGGGGGGGATTTATCTGGCTACACCTTC | CASSLGLGGDLSGYTF
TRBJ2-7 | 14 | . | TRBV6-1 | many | TGTGCCAGCAGGGAATACTTATTGGGGGGCGAGCAGTACTTC | CASREYLLGGEQYF
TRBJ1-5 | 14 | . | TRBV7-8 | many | TGTGCCAGCAGCCCCGGGACAATTAATCAGCCCCAGCATTTT | CASSPGTINQPQHF
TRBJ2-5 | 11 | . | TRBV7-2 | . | TGTGCCAGCAGCTTAGAATGGACCCAGTACTTC | CASSLEWTQYF
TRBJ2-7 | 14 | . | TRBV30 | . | TGTGCCTGGAGTGTAGTACAGGGTTCCTACGAGCAGTACTTC | CAWSVVQGSYEQYF
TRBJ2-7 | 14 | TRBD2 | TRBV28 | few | TGTGCCAGCAGCCCCAGGCGGGAGATAGACGAGCAGTACTTC | CASSPRREIDEQYF
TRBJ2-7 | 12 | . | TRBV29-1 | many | TGCAGCGCGCAGGGTTCTTCCTACGAGCAGTACTTC | CSAQGSSYEQYF
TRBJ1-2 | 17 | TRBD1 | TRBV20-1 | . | TGCAGTGCTACCGAAGGGGGTAGACAGGGGGCTTCCTATGGCTACACCTTC | CSATEGGRQGASYGYTF
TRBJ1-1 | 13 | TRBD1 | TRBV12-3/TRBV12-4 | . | TGTGCCAGCAGTTTAATCCAGGGGGCAGCAGCTTTCTTT | CASSLIQGAAAFF
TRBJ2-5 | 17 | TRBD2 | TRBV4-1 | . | TGCGCCAGCAGCCAAGGAATAGCGGGGGGACCCCAAGAGACCCAGTACTTC | CASSQGIAGGPQETQYF
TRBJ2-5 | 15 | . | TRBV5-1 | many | TGCGCCAGCAGCTTAACACAGGGAGTCGGGGAGACCCAGTACTTC | CASSLTQGVGETQYF
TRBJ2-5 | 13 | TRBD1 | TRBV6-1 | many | TGTGCCAGCAGAGGGACAGTCCAAGAGACCCAGTACTTC | CASRGTVQETQYF
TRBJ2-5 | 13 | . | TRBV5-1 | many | TGCGCCAGCAGCTTGCTGTTCCAAGAGACCCAGTACTTC | CASSLLFQETQYF
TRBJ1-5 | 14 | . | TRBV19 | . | TGTGCCAGTAGTATGTCAGGCGTCAAAGGGCCCCAGCATTTT | CASSMSGVKGPQHF
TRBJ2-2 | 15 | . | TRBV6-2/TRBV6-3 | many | TGTGCCATTACGAGTTTCGGGGGACCTACCGGGGAGCTGTTTTTT | CAITSFGGPTGELFF
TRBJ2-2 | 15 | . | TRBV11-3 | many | TGTGCCAGCAGCTTAGAAGGACGTGGCACCGGGGAGCTGTTTTTT | CASSLEGRGTGELFF
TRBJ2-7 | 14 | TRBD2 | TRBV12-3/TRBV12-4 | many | TGTGCCAGCAGGGAGACTAGCGGGAACTACGAGCAGTACTTC | CASRETSGNYEQYF
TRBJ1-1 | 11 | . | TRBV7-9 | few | TGTGCCAGCAGCTTTCAGGGGGAAGCTTTCTTT | CASSFQGEAFF
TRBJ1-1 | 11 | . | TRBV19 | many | TGTGCCAGTTTTTCGGACACTGAAGCTTTCTTT | CASFSDTEAFF
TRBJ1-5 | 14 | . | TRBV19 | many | TGTGCCAGTAGTAATTGGGCCCAGGATCAGCCCCAGCATTTT | CASSNWAQDQPQHF
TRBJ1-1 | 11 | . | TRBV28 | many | TGTGCCAGCAGTTTGGAGGGGGAAGCTTTCTTT | CASSLEGEAFF